These T cell receptor beta chains were read from a single sample in a study of patients and donors after allogeneic stem cell transplantation. TCRdb reprocessed the RT-PCR reads via MiXCR and lists one record per CDR3 protein. The sample contains roughly 880,000 distinct CDR3 sequences, roughly 18% of which appear only once. The sequenced material came from blood, either unsorted or a sorted T cell fraction (not recorded which). The receptors derive from a human donor who was either an allogeneic HSCT recipient or a stem cell or donor lymphocyte infusion donor (not recorded which). It is not recorded whose cells these are; they may come from a transplant donor. Each CDR3 is given with its conserved first and last residue. A D gene is named only where the DNA matches it firmly. Some rows have no size entry. The others give once, few or many, or a class for an expanded clone.

CDR3nt,CDR3aa,v_gene,abundance,j_gene,d_gene
TGCAGTGCTAGCAGGGCCCCCGGGGGTTCCTACAATGAGCAGTTCTTC,CSASRAPGGSYNEQFF,TRBV20-1,few,TRBJ2-1,NA
TGTGCCAGCAGTAGGGACAGGGGGCGCATAGGGACCGGGGAGCTGTTTTTT,CASSRDRGRIGTGELFF,TRBV12-3/TRBV12-4,NA,TRBJ2-2,TRBD1
TGTGCCAGCAGCCGATCCGAAACAAGATACGAGCAGTACTTC,CASSRSETRYEQYF,TRBV3-1,few,TRBJ2-7,NA
TGCAGTACCAGAGGACTAGCGGGGGAGACCCAGTACTTC,CSTRGLAGETQYF,TRBV20-1,NA,TRBJ2-5,TRBD2
TGTGCCAGCAGTTTAAAATTGGGCAGGGTGAACACTGAAGCTTTCTTT,CASSLKLGRVNTEAFF,TRBV27,few,TRBJ1-1,NA
TGTGCCAGCAGTTTTAGCTTGGCCTCCTACGAGCAGTACTTC,CASSFSLASYEQYF,TRBV27,few,TRBJ2-7,NA
TGTGCCAGCAGTTACGAGGTTGGACAGCCCCAGCATTTT,CASSYEVGQPQHF,TRBV6-2/TRBV6-3,NA,TRBJ1-5,NA
TGTGCTAGCAGCCCAGGACGGAACAATGAGCAGTTCTTC,CASSPGRNNEQFF,TRBV7-7,few,TRBJ2-1,NA
TGTGCCAGCAGCTCGATCCGGCTAGCGGGCATCTACAATGAGCAGTTCTTC,CASSSIRLAGIYNEQFF,TRBV11-2,NA,TRBJ2-1,TRBD2
TGTGCCAGCAGCTTGTCAGGTGGGGGTAATTCACCCCTCCACTTT,CASSLSGGGNSPLHF,TRBV7-2,NA,TRBJ1-6,NA
TGTGCCAGCAGTTACTCGACCGGGGGCAGGGGCTATGGCTACACCTTC,CASSYSTGGRGYGYTF,TRBV6-5,NA,TRBJ1-2,NA
TGTGCCAGCAGCGTAGAGGCTAGCCTCCCCGAGCAGTTCTTC,CASSVEASLPEQFF,TRBV9,NA,TRBJ2-1,NA
TGCAGTGCTTCTGGTTGGTTCGGGGTCAGCAATCAGCCCCAGCATTTT,CSASGWFGVSNQPQHF,TRBV20-1,NA,TRBJ1-5,NA
TGCGCCAGCAGCTTGGGGGAGAGGGGAACAGAGACCCAGTACTTC,CASSLGERGTETQYF,TRBV5-1,few,TRBJ2-5,NA
TGTGCCAGCAGCCTCAGCGGGAGTACCACAGATACGCAGTATTTT,CASSLSGSTTDTQYF,TRBV12-3/TRBV12-4,NA,TRBJ2-3,TRBD2
TGTGCCAGCAGCACTTCCCTCTCGGGTGGAAGAAACACCATATATTTT,CASSTSLSGGRNTIYF,TRBV21-1,NA,TRBJ1-3,NA
TGTGCTAGTGGTTTGGTACTTGGCCAGCTACCCTACGAGCAGTACTTC,CASGLVLGQLPYEQYF,TRBV12-5,NA,TRBJ2-7,NA
TGTGCCAGCAGCCCTGGACCGCAAATTTACGAGCAGTACTTC,CASSPGPQIYEQYF,TRBV7-9,NA,TRBJ2-7,NA
TGTGCCAGCAGCCGGAATCAGGCGTACGAGCAGTACTTC,CASSRNQAYEQYF,TRBV6-1,few,TRBJ2-7,NA
TGCGCCAGCAGCCAAGAGCTCTTTGAGGGGGGCTATGGCTACACCTTC,CASSQELFEGGYGYTF,TRBV4-3,NA,TRBJ1-2,NA
TGTGCCAGCAGTTTAGCGGGGACAGGGGGCGTCTATGGCTACACCTTC,CASSLAGTGGVYGYTF,TRBV12-3/TRBV12-4,few,TRBJ1-2,TRBD1
TGCGCCAGCAGCCCATGGACTAGCGGTTTCCCTTACGAGCAGTACTTC,CASSPWTSGFPYEQYF,TRBV5-1,NA,TRBJ2-7,TRBD2
TGTGCCAGCAGCCTCGGACTCAACTACGAGCAGTACTTC,CASSLGLNYEQYF,TRBV6-1,many,TRBJ2-7,NA
TGCGCCAGCAGCTTGGCCAAGGCGGGAGGGATGGGGAATGAGCAGTTCTTC,CASSLAKAGGMGNEQFF,TRBV5-1,few,TRBJ2-1,TRBD2
TGTGCCAGCAGCTTAAAGGCGGGGGGGACCGGGGAGCTGTTTTTT,CASSLKAGGTGELFF,TRBV7-3,NA,TRBJ2-2,TRBD2
TGCGCCAGCAGCCAAGGGAGCAGTCCATCCTACGAGCAGTACTTC,CASSQGSSPSYEQYF,TRBV4-3,few,TRBJ2-7,NA
TGCGCCAGCAGCAATGGGGGGGGGACTGAAGCTTTCTTT,CASSNGGGTEAFF,TRBV5-1,many,TRBJ1-1,NA
TGCGCCAGCAGTGAGCGGGGGGACTCGAACACTGAAGCTTTCTTT,CASSERGDSNTEAFF,TRBV10-1,NA,TRBJ1-1,NA
TGTGCCAGCCTCCAGAAGGGATCACCCCTCCACTTT,CASLQKGSPLHF,TRBV28,NA,TRBJ1-6,NA
TGTGCCAGCAGTGATCGACAGTCCCCTCTTTCGTACACCGGGGAGCTGTTTTTT,CASSDRQSPLSYTGELFF,TRBV6-1,NA,TRBJ2-2,NA
TGTGCCAGCAGCGTAGGGGGATGGGGCTACGAGCAGTACTTC,CASSVGGWGYEQYF,TRBV9,few,TRBJ2-7,NA
TGTGCCAGCTACCCCGGGACTAGCCTTTTCAATGAGCAGTTCTTC,CASYPGTSLFNEQFF,TRBV25-1,NA,TRBJ2-1,TRBD2
TGTGCCATCAGTGAGGAGGAACTCGGGGACAGTTTACACTATGGCTACACCTTC,CAISEEELGDSLHYGYTF,TRBV10-3,few,TRBJ1-2,TRBD1
TGTGCCAGCAGCCAAGATTGGCGGGACACAGATACGCAGTATTTT,CASSQDWRDTDTQYF,TRBV3-1,NA,TRBJ2-3,NA
TGTGCCAGCAGTTCGGGACTAGCGGGGCCCTACAATGAGCAGTTCTTC,CASSSGLAGPYNEQFF,TRBV12-3/TRBV12-4,many,TRBJ2-1,TRBD2
TGCAGTGCTAGAGAAGGGAATATCGGAGAGACCCAGTACTTC,CSAREGNIGETQYF,TRBV20-1,few,TRBJ2-5,NA
TGTGCCAGCAGTATTGAACAGGGAGGACGAACTGAAGCTTTCTTT,CASSIEQGGRTEAFF,TRBV12-3/TRBV12-4,NA,TRBJ1-1,NA
TGCGCCAGCAGCCAATGGACGGGAAACTACGAGCAGTACTTC,CASSQWTGNYEQYF,TRBV4-3,NA,TRBJ2-7,NA
TGCAGCGTGACTATGTGGTCAAACTATGAGCAGTTCTTC,CSVTMWSNYEQFF,TRBV29-1,NA,TRBJ2-1,NA
TGTGCCAGCAGCATGCTAGCGGGGTACACAGATACGCAGTATTTT,CASSMLAGYTDTQYF,TRBV7-9,few,TRBJ2-3,TRBD2
TGTGCCAGCAGCTTAGCGTCAGGGCGGGGGAATGAGCAGTTCTTC,CASSLASGRGNEQFF,TRBV7-2,NA,TRBJ2-1,TRBD2
TGTGCCAGCAGCTCACAGGGGAGCGGGGCTGAAAAACTGTTTTTT,CASSSQGSGAEKLFF,TRBV7-2,few,TRBJ1-4,TRBD1
TGTGCCAGCAGTTTATCGACGGCCCATAATCAGCCCCAGCATTTT,CASSLSTAHNQPQHF,TRBV27,few,TRBJ1-5,NA
TGTGCCAGCTCGTGGGGGGCTAGCTCCTACGAGCAGTACTTC,CASSWGASSYEQYF,TRBV18,NA,TRBJ2-7,NA
TGTGCCAGCAGCCAAGCCCCACCAGGGGCGGGGTCCCCAGATACGCAGTATTTT,CASSQAPPGAGSPDTQYF,TRBV4-2,NA,TRBJ2-3,NA
TGTGCCAGCATTGGGACAGGGAAAACTGAAGCTTTCTTT,CASIGTGKTEAFF,TRBV12-3/TRBV12-4,few,TRBJ1-1,TRBD1
TGTGCCGCGGGACAGTTGAACACTGAAGCTTTCTTT,CAAGQLNTEAFF,TRBV10-3,many,TRBJ1-1,TRBD1
TGCGCCAGCAGCCAACCTGCAGGGGTACAGTACTTC,CASSQPAGVQYF,TRBV4-1,NA,TRBJ2-7,NA
TGCGCCAGCAGTGGTCGGGGGAACTACAATGAGCAGTTCTTC,CASSGRGNYNEQFF,TRBV5-1,NA,TRBJ2-1,NA
TGCGCCAGCAGCTTGGAAACAAGTGGCAAAAACATTCAGTACTTC,CASSLETSGKNIQYF,TRBV5-1,NA,TRBJ2-4,NA
TGTGCCAGCACAACCACGGCTCGGGAAAAACTGTTTTTT,CASTTTAREKLFF,TRBV18,few,TRBJ1-4,NA
TGTGCCAGCAGCCCAGGATGGGGACTTGGTCACGAAAAACTGTTTTTT,CASSPGWGLGHEKLFF,TRBV5-8,NA,TRBJ1-4,NA
TGTGCCAGCAGTTTCGGGCGCCCCCCCTACGAGCAGTACTTC,CASSFGRPPYEQYF,TRBV27,few,TRBJ2-7,NA
TGTGCCAGCAGCTTGGGGATTCGGGACACTGAAGCTTTCTTT,CASSLGIRDTEAFF,TRBV5-6,NA,TRBJ1-1,NA
TGTGCCAGCAGTCTCGACAGGGGGGATACGCAGTATTTT,CASSLDRGDTQYF,TRBV12-3/TRBV12-4,many,TRBJ2-3,TRBD1
TGCAGTGCTACTGACAGGGATTCCTACAATGAGCAGTTCTTC,CSATDRDSYNEQFF,TRBV20-1,few,TRBJ2-1,TRBD1
TGTGCCAGCAGCTCAACCGGTTTGGTAGCCAAAAACATTCAGTACTTC,CASSSTGLVAKNIQYF,TRBV7-8,NA,TRBJ2-4,NA
TGTGCCAGTAGTAGCGGGCGGGCCGTTGAAGCGCAGTACTTC,CASSSGRAVEAQYF,TRBV19,NA,TRBJ2-7,NA